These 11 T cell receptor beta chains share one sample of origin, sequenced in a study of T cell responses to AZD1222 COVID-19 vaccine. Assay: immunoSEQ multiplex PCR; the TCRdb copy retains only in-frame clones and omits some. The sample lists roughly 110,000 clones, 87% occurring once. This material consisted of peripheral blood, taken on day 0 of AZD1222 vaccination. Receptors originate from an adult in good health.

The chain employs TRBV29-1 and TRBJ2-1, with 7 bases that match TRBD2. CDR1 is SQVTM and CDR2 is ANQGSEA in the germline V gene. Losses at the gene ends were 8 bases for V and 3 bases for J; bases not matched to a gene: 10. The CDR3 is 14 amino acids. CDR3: CSIISSGNYNEQFF. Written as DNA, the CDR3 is TGCAGCATAATCTCTAGCGGAAACTACAATGAGCAGTTCTTC.

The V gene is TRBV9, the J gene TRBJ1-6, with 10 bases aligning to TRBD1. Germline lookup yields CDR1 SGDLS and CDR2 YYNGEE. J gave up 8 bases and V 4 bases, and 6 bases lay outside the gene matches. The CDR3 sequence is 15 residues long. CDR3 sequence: CASSPDRGRDSPLHF. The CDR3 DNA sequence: TGTGCCAGCAGCCCAGACAGGGGGCGTGATTCACCCCTCCACTTT.

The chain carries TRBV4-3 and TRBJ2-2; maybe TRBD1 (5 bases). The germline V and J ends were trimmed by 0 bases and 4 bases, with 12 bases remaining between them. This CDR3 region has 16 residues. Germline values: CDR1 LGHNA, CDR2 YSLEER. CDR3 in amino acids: CASSQDDKGFTGELFF. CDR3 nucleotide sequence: TGCGCCAGCAGCCAAGATGACAAGGGGTTCACCGGGGAGCTGTTTTTT.

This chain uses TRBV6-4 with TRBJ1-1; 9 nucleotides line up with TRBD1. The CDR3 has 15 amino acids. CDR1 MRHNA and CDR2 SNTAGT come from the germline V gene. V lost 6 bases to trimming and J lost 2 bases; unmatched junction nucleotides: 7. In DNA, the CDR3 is TGTGCCAGCAGCTGGGGGACAGGGCTCAACACTGAAGCTTTCTTT. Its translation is CASSWGTGLNTEAFF.

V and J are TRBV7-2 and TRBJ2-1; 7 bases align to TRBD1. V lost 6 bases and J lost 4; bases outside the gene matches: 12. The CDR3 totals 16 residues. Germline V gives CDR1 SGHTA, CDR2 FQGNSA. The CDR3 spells CASRGRTGTDYNEQFF. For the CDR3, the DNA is TGTGCCAGCAGGGGAAGGACTGGGACAGATTACAATGAGCAGTTCTTC.

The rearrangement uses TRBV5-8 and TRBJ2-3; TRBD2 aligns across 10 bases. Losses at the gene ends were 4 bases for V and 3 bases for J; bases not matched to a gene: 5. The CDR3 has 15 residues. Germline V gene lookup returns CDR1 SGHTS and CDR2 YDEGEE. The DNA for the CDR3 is TGTGCCAGCAGCCGAGGGACTAGCGTAACAGATACGCAGTATTTT. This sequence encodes CASSRGTSVTDTQYF.

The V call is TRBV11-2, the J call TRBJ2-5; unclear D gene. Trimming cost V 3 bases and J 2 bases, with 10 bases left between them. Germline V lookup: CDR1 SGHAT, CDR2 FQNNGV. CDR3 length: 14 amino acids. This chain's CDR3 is CASSFSLLQETQYF. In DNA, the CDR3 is TGTGCCAGCAGCTTCTCGCTTCTGCAAGAGACCCAGTACTTC.

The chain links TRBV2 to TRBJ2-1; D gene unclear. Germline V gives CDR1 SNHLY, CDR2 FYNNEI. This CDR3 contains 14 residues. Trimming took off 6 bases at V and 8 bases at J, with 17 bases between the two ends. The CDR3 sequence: CASRPHGLSDEQFF. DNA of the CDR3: TGTGCCAGCAGGCCTCACGGGCTGAGCGATGAGCAGTTCTTC. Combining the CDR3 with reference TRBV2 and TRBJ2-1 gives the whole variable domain EPEVTQTPSHQVTQMGQEVILRCVPISNHLYFYWYRQILGQKVEFLVSFYNNEISEKSEIFDDQFSVERPDGSNFTLKIRSTKLEDSAMYFCASRPHGLSDEQFFGPGTRLTVL.

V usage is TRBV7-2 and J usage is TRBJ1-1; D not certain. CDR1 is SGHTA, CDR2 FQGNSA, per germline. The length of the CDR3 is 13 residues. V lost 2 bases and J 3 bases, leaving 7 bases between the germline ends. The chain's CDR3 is CASSLYGYTEAFF. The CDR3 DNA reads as TGTGCCAGCAGCTTATACGGATACACTGAAGCTTTCTTT.

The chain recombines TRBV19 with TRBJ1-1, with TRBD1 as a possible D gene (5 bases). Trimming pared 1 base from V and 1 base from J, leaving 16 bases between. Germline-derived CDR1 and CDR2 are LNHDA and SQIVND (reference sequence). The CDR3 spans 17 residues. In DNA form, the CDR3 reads TGTGCCAGTAGTATAGGAGGGCAAGGGGCGAAGAACACTGAAGCTTTCTTT. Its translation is CASSIGGQGAKNTEAFF.

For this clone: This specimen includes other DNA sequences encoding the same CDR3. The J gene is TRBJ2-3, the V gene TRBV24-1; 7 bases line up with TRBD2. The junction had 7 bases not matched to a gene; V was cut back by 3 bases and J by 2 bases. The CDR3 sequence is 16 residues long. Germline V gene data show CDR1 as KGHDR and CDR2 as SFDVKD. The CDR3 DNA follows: TGTGCCACCAGTGATCCCGCTAGCGGACCCACAGATACGCAGTATTTT. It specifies CATSDPASGPTDTQYF.